The entry below gives a single T cell receptor (beta chain) sequence along with its context. The antigen remains undetermined. Germline V gives CDR1 SNHLY, CDR2 FYNNEI. CDR3 length: 13 residues. Between the trimmed V and J ends, which lost 6 bases and 3 bases, there was a span of 11 bases. If no ophthalmopathy progression occurred within 18 months, Graves' hyperthyroidism was stable. PBMCs were collected from a roughly 9.7 ml volume of fresh peripheral blood. This sample is part of a study of T cells in Graves' hyperthyroidism and ophthalmopathy. TCR beta CDR3 sequences were amplified from RNA transcripts. Carried out on the TCR CDR3, a first-round RT-PCR used the HTBI primer set. TCRdb ran MiXCR on the multiplex PCR reads and lists one entry per CDR3 protein. The data contain a few hundred thousand distinct CDR3 sequences, around 20% of them singletons. General study findings and limits: For ophthalmopathy, model prediction preceded onset by a median around six months. The blood repertoire included most of the expanded thyroid clonotypes above 0.001.

The chain joins TRBV2 to TRBJ1-1, with a possible D match to TRBD1 (6 bases). The origin of this receptor is a young man with Graves' hyperthyroidism. Sequenced input: blood. The CDR3 DNA reads TGTGCCAGCAGATCGACAGGTCACACTGAAGCTTTCTTT. Protein product: CASRSTGHTEAFF. Based on the CDR3 plus reference TRBV2 and TRBJ1-1, the full variable domain is EPEVTQTPSHQVTQMGQEVILRCVPISNHLYFYWYRQILGQKVEFLVSFYNNEISEKSEIFDDQFSVERPDGSNFTLKIRSTKLEDSAMYFCASRSTGHTEAFFGQGTRLTVV.